One and the same sample provided the 20 T cell receptor beta chains below, sequenced in a study of cytomegalovirus exposure and HLA in healthy donors. The PCR had 60 Vbeta and 13 Jbeta primers. Assay: immunoSEQ multiplex PCR; the TCRdb copy retains only in-frame clones and omits some. The sample consists of some 170,000 clones, about 77% of them appearing once. Sequenced input: PBMCs. The source is a man younger than 35 in good health and CMV-seropositive.

Concerning this clone: This CDR3 is also generated by other DNA sequences in the sample. The chain recombines TRBV2 with TRBJ2-5, with D unclear. This CDR3 is built from 10 residues. Germline V CDR1 and CDR2: SNHLY, FYNNEI. V was clipped by 9 bases and J by 5 bases, with 7 bases between them. The CDR3 nucleotides read TGTGCCAGTAGCCGGGAGACCCAGTACTTC. This encodes CASSRETQYF.

This clone was recorded only once. V is TRBV28 and J is TRBJ1-1, with D perhaps matching TRBD1 (5 bases). Trimming left V 6 bases short and J 0 bases short, with 14 bases between. The length of the CDR3 is 15 residues. Looked up from germline, CDR1 is MDHEN and CDR2 is SYDVKM. The CDR3 coding sequence is TGTGCCAGCAGCCGCGGACATCTATTGAACACTGAAGCTTTCTTT. Amino acid sequence: CASSRGHLLNTEAFF.

This chain uses TRBV9 with TRBJ2-2, with D possibly matching TRBD2 (5 bases). The CDR3 runs to 13 residues. V lost 0 bases and J lost 5, with 5 bases in between. The germline V gene encodes CDR1 SGDLS and CDR2 YYNGEE. This CDR3 is CASSVERTGELFF. Here the CDR3 DNA reads TGTGCCAGCAGCGTAGAGCGGACCGGGGAGCTGTTTTTT. The whole variable domain, remainder taken from reference TRBV9 and TRBJ2-2, is DSGVTQTPKHLITATGQRVTLRCSPRSGDLSVYWYQQSLDQGLQFLIQYYNGEERAKGNILERFSAQQFPDLHSELNLSSLELGDSALYFCASSVERTGELFFGEGSRLTVL.

The rearrangement links TRBV9 to TRBJ2-7; tentatively, D is TRBD2 (6 bases). The CDR3 extends over 15 amino acids. V lost 2 bases and J 2 bases, leaving 14 bases between the germline ends. Germline V CDR1 and CDR2: SGDLS, YYNGEE. CDR3 loop: CASSVEGTVPYEQYF. CDR3 coding DNA: TGTGCCAGCAGCGTGGAGGGGACGGTACCCTACGAGCAGTACTTC.

This clone is a singleton in its sample. This chain links TRBV27 with TRBJ1-1; perhaps TRBD1 as D (6 bases). Per germline, CDR1 MNHEY and CDR2 SMNVEV (reference sequence). Trimming shortened V by 6 bases and J by 11 bases, and 13 bases separated the two germline ends. The CDR3 is 11 residues long. The CDR3 sequence: CASRRAGEAFF. CDR3 coding DNA: TGTGCCAGCAGGAGAGCAGGGGAGGCTTTCTTT.

This sequence joins TRBV6-1 and TRBJ2-1, with 11 bases that match TRBD2. The CDR3 is 14 amino acids. V gave up 8 bases and J gave up 7 bases; unmatched junction bases: 7. Germline V gene sequence: CDR1 MNHNS, CDR2 SASEGT. CDR3 loop: CASLSLAGGNEQFF. The CDR3 DNA follows: TGTGCCAGCCTGTCCCTAGCGGGAGGAAATGAGCAGTTCTTC.

This chain connects TRBV5-1 to TRBJ2-1, with D possibly matching TRBD1 (7 bases). Trimming removed 7 bases at V and 4 bases at J, with 18 bases between. The CDR3 runs to 15 residues. The germline CDR1 and CDR2 sequences are SGHRS and YFSETQ. As DNA, the CDR3 is TGCGCCAGCTCGAAAGCAGGGGGGAGATACAATGAGCAGTTCTTC. It codes for CASSKAGGRYNEQFF.

V and J are TRBV14 and TRBJ1-5; D is perhaps TRBD1 (6 bases). V lost 4 bases and J 4 bases, leaving 8 bases between the germline ends. CDR1 is SGHDN and CDR2 is FVKESK in the germline V gene. The CDR3 length is 13 residues. CDR3 residues: CASSRDTNQPQHF. DNA for the CDR3: TGTGCCAGCAGCCGGGACACGAATCAGCCCCAGCATTTT.

This clone came up a few times. The chain couples TRBV4-1 to TRBJ1-2, with 7 positions matching TRBD1. V dropped 2 bases and J dropped 4; count of bases not matched to a gene: 7. Germline CDR1 is MGHRA and CDR2 is YSYEKL. The CDR3 is 15 amino acids. This CDR3 reads CASSQRGWDSYGYTF. CDR3 nucleotides: TGCGCCAGCAGCCAAAGGGGGTGGGACAGCTATGGCTACACCTTC.

This clone turned up a few times. The chain links TRBV4-3 to TRBJ1-2, with D unresolved. V gave up 5 bases and J gave up 8 bases, with 15 bases separating them. The CDR3 runs 13 residues. Germline lookup yields CDR1 LGHNA and CDR2 YSLEER. CDR3 nucleotides: TGCGCCAGCAGCTCGAGGAAGGGAGACGGCTACACCTTC. It is translated as CASSSRKGDGYTF.

Comment on this clone: The junction does not match germline at one end; this may be a read error. The V gene is TRBV6-5, the J gene TRBJ1-1, with D unclear. The CDR3 loop spans 14 amino acids. Germline V lookup: CDR1 MNHEY, CDR2 SVGAGI. The DNA for the CDR3 is TGTGCCAGCAGTGAAAATTCCCTCGAGACTGGAGCTTTCTTT. Its translation is CASSENSLETGAFF.

This clone was counted a single time. The chain links TRBV11-2 to TRBJ2-5; TRBD2 agrees at 15 bases. With V trimmed by 5 bases and J by 5 bases, 3 bases remained unmatched. This CDR3 comprises 15 residues. The germline V gene encodes CDR1 SGHAT and CDR2 FQNNGV. In nucleotides, the CDR3 is TGTGCCAGCAGCCCTGGGACTAGCGGGAGGGAGACCCAGTACTTC. Residues: CASSPGTSGRETQYF.

The rearrangement uses TRBV4-1 and TRBJ2-5, with TRBD2 matching over 9 bases. CDR3 size: 16 residues. The germline CDR1 and CDR2 sequences are MGHRA and YSYEKL. V was clipped by 1 base and J by 4 bases; unmatched bases: 7. CDR3 DNA: TGCGCCAGCAGCCAAGGAATAGCGGGAGCACGAGAGACCCAGTACTTC. This sequence encodes CASSQGIAGARETQYF.

V is TRBV19 and J is TRBJ1-5, with a possible D match to TRBD1 (5 bases). This CDR3 is 15 amino acids long. Germline CDR1 LNHDA, CDR2 SQIVND (reference sequence). V dropped 7 bases and J dropped 4 bases, with 17 bases sitting between them. CDR3 in amino acids: CASNDFEGDNQPQHF. The CDR3 DNA follows: TGTGCCAGTAACGATTTCGAAGGGGATAATCAGCCCCAGCATTTT. Full variable domain (remainder filled in from reference TRBV19 and TRBJ1-5): DGGITQSPKYLFRKEGQNVTLSCEQNLNHDAMYWYRQDPGQGLRLIYYSQIVNDFQKGDIAEGYSVSREKKESFPLTVTSAQKNPTAFYLCASNDFEGDNQPQHFGDGTRLSIL.

V usage is TRBV2 and J usage is TRBJ2-5; D might be TRBD1 (6 bases). Germline V CDR1 and CDR2: SNHLY, FYNNEI. The CDR3 contains 15 residues. V gave up 1 base and J gave up 1 base, with 10 bases separating them. As DNA, the CDR3 is TGTGCCAGCAGTGAAGGTGGGGGCTCCCAAGAGACCCAGTACTTC. It codes for CASSEGGGSQETQYF. Using reference TRBV2 and TRBJ2-5 for the parts outside the CDR3, the full variable domain is EPEVTQTPSHQVTQMGQEVILRCVPISNHLYFYWYRQILGQKVEFLVSFYNNEISEKSEIFDDQFSVERPDGSNFTLKIRSTKLEDSAMYFCASSEGGGSQETQYFGPGTRLLVL.

The J gene is TRBJ2-2, the V gene TRBV6-6; 7 bases line up with TRBD1. There are 14 residues in the CDR3. Unmatched junction bases numbered 4, after V lost 7 bases and J lost 2 bases. Germline CDR1 reads MNHNY; CDR2 reads SVGAGI (reference sequence). CDR3 amino acids: CASTGTANTGELFF. As DNA, the CDR3 is TGTGCCAGCACCGGGACAGCAAACACCGGGGAGCTGTTTTTT.

The chain carries TRBV5-5 and TRBJ2-7; D perhaps matches TRBD2 (6 bases). The length of the CDR3 is 15 residues. The germline V gene encodes CDR1 SGHKS and CDR2 YYEKEE (reference sequence). The V end lost 5 bases, the J end lost 0 bases, and 15 bases lay between the germline ends. CDR3 loop: CASSFPWRGSYEQYF. The CDR3 DNA reads TGTGCCAGCAGTTTTCCGTGGAGGGGCTCCTACGAGCAGTACTTC.

The rearrangement uses TRBV28 and TRBJ2-7, with D possibly matching TRBD2 (6 bases). The V and J ends lost 4 bases and 1 base respectively, with 14 bases between them. CDR1 and CDR2 (germline): MDHEN, SYDVKM. The CDR3 is 15 residues long. Here the CDR3 reads CASSSPSVNSYEQYF. In DNA, the CDR3 is TGTGCCAGCAGTTCTCCTAGCGTAAATTCCTACGAGCAGTACTTC.

The CDR3 bases are TGTGCCACCAGGAGCCGTAACTTGGGACAGGACACTGAAGCTTTCTTT. It specifies CATRSRNLGQDTEAFF. The chain carries TRBV15 and TRBJ1-1, with 8 bases lining up with TRBD1. The CDR3 loop spans 16 amino acids. The junction had 12 bases not matched to a gene; V was cut back by 6 bases and J by 3 bases. CDR1 is LNHNV, CDR2 YYDKDF, per germline (reference sequence).

V gene TRBV7-5 combines with J gene TRBJ2-7; TRBD1 was called by the table and not checked on the DNA. TRBV7-5 is reported as a pseudogene. The CDR3 runs 18 residues. The CDR3 coding sequence is TGTGTCAGAAGCTACCGTCCGAGACAGATCAGGGCGCCCTACGAGCAGTACTTC. Its translation: CVRSYRPRQIRAPYEQYF.